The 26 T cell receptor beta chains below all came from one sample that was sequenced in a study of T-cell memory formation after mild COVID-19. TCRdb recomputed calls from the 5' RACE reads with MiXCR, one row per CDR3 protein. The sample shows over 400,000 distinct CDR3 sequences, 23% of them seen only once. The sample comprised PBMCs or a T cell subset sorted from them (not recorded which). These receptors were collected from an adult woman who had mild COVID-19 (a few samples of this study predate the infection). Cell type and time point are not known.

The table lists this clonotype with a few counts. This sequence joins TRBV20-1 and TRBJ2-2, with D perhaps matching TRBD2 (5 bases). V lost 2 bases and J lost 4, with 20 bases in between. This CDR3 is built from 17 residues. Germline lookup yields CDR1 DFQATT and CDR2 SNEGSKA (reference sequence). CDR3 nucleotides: TGCAGTGCTAGATCCCTGTCGAGCGGCGGTGGCACCGGGGAGCTGTTTTTT. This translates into CSARSLSSGGGTGELFF.

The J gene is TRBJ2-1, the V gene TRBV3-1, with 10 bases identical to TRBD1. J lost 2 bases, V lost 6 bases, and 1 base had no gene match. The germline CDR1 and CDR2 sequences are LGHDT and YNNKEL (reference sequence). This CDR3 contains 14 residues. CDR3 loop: CASRGTGAYNEQFF. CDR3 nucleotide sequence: TGTGCCAGCAGGGGGACAGGGGCCTACAATGAGCAGTTCTTC.

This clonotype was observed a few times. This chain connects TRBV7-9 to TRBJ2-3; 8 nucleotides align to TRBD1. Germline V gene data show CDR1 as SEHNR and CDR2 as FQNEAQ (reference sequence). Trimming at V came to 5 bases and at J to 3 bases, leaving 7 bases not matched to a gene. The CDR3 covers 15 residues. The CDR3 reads CASSNRQGWTDTQYF. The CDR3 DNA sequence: TGTGCCAGCAGCAATAGACAGGGGTGGACAGATACGCAGTATTTT.

The CDR3: CASSPPMTSANEQFF. The CDR3 coding sequence is TGTGCCAGCTCACCGCCTATGACTAGCGCCAATGAGCAGTTCTTC. This chain joins TRBV18 and TRBJ2-1, with 8 bases lining up with TRBD2. The J segment lost 6 bases and the V segment lost 3 bases, leaving 7 bases of the junction unmatched. The germline gives CDR1 KGHSH, CDR2 LQKENI. The CDR3 extends over 15 amino acids.

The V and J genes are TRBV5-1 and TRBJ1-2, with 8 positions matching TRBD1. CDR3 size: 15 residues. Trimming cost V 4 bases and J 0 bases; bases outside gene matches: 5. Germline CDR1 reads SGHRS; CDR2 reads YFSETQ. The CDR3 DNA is TGCGCCAGCAGCGGGGGACAGGTAGCTAACTATGGCTACACCTTC. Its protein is CASSGGQVANYGYTF.

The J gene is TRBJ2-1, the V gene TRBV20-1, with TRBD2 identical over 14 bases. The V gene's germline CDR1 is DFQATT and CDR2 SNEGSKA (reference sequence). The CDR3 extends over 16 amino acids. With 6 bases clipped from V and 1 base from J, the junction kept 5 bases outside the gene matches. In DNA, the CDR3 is TGCAGTGCCCCGGGACTAGCGGGGGCTTCCTACAATGAGCAGTTCTTC. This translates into CSAPGLAGASYNEQFF.

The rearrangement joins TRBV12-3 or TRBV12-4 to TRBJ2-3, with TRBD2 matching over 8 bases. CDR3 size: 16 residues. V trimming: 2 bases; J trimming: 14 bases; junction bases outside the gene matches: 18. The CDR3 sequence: CASSLSGGLYFPSVYF. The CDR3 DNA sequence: TGTGCCAGCAGTTTATCGGGGGGGCTTTACTTTCCAAGCGTGTATTTT.

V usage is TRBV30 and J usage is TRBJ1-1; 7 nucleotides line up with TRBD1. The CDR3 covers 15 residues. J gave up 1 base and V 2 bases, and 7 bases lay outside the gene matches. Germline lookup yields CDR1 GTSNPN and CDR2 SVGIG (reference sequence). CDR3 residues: CAWSTPGTENTEAFF. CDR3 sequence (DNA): TGTGCCTGGAGTACACCAGGGACAGAGAACACTGAAGCTTTCTTT. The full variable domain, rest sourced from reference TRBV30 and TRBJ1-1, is SQTIHQWPATLVQPVGSPLSLECTVEGTSNPNLYWYRQAAGRGLQLLFYSVGIGQISSEVPQNLSASRPQDRQFILSSKKLLLSDSGFYLCAWSTPGTENTEAFFGQGTRLTVV.

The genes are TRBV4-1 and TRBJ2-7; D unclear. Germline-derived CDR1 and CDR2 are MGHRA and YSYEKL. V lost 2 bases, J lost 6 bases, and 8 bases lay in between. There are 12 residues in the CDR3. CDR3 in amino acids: CASSQLPGEQYF. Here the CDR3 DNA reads TGCGCCAGCAGCCAACTCCCTGGCGAGCAGTACTTC.

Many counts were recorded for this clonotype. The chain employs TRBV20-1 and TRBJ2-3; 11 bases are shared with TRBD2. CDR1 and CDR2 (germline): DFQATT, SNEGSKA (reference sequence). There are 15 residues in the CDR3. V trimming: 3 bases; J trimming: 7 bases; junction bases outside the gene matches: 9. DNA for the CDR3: TGCAGTGCTAGGGGAACTAGCGGGAGTTGGTATACGCAGTATTTT. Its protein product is CSARGTSGSWYTQYF.

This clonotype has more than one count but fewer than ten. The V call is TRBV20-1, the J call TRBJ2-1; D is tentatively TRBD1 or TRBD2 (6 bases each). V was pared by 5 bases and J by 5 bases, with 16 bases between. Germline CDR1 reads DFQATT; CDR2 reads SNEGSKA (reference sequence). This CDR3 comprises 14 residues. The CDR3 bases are TGCAGTGCTTCGCGACCCGGGGGCGACAATGAGCAGTTCTTC. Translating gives CSASRPGGDNEQFF.

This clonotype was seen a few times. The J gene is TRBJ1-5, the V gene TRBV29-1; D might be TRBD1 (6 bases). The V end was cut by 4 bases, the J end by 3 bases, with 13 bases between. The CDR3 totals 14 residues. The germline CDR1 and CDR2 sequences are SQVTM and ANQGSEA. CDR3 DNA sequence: TGCAGCGTTGCCGAAGGGGGGGCCAATCAGCCCCAGCATTTT. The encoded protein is CSVAEGGANQPQHF.

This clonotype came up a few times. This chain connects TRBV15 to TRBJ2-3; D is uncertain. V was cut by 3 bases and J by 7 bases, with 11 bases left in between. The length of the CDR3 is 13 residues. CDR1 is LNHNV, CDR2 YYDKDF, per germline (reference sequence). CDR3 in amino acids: CATSSESANTQYF. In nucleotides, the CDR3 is TGTGCCACCAGCAGCGAGAGTGCCAATACGCAGTATTTT.

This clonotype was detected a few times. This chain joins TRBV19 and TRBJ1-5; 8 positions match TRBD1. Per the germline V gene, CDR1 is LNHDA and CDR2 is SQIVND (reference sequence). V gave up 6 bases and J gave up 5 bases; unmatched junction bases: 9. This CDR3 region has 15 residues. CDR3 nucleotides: TGTGCCAGTAGCGTAATCACAGGGGGGGATCAGCCCCAGCATTTT. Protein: CASSVITGGDQPQHF. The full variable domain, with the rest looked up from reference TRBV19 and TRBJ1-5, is DGGITQSPKYLFRKEGQNVTLSCEQNLNHDAMYWYRQDPGQGLRLIYYSQIVNDFQKGDIAEGYSVSREKKESFPLTVTSAQKNPTAFYLCASSVITGGDQPQHFGDGTRLSIL.

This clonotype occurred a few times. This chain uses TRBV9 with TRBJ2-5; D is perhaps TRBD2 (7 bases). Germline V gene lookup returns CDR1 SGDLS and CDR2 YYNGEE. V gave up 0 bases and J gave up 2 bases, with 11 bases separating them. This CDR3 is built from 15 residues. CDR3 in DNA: TGTGCCAGCAGCGTAGGAGGGGGAGGGCAAGAGACCCAGTACTTC. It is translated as CASSVGGGGQETQYF.

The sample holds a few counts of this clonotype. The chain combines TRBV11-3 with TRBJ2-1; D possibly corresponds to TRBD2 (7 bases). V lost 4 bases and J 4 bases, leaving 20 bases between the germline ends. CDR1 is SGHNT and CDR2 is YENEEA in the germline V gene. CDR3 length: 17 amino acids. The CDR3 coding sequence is TGTGCCAGCAGCTCCGAAATTCTGGGGGGGGCATACAATGAGCAGTTCTTC. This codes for CASSSEILGGAYNEQFF.

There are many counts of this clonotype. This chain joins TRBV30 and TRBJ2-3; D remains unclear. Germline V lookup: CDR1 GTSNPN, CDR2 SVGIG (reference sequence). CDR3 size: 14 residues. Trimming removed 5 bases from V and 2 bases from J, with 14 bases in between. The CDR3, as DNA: TGTGCCTGGGGGATACAGCGATACACAGATACGCAGTATTTT. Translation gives CAWGIQRYTDTQYF.

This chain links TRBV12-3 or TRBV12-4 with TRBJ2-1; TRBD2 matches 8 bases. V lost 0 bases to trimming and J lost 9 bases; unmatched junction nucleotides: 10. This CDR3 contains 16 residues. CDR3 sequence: CASSLARASGLAEQFF. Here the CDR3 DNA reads TGTGCCAGCAGTTTAGCGCGGGCTAGCGGGCTTGCTGAGCAGTTCTTC.

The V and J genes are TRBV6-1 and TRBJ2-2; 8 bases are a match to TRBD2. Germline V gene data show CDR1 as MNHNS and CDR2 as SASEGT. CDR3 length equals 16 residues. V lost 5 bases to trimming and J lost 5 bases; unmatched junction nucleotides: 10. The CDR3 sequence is CASSNLPGGRTGELFF. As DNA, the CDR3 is TGTGCCAGCAGTAACCTCCCGGGAGGGAGGACCGGGGAGCTGTTTTTT.

CDR3 coding DNA: TGTGCCAGCAGCCAAGAACCGGGACAGGGGTCCTACGAGCAGTACTTC. This encodes CASSQEPGQGSYEQYF. The chain employs TRBV4-2 and TRBJ2-7, with 10 bases aligning to TRBD1. CDR1 LGHNA and CDR2 YNFKEQ come from the germline V gene. V lost 0 bases to trimming and J lost 1 base; unmatched junction nucleotides: 3. The CDR3 has 16 residues.

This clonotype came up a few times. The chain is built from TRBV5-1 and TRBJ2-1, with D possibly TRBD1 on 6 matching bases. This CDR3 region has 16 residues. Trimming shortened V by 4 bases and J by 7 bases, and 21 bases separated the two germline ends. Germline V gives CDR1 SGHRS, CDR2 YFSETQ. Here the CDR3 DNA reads TGCGCCAGCAGCCGCCCGGGGTCAGGGGCCGGTAATGAGCAGTTCTTC. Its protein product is CASSRPGSGAGNEQFF.

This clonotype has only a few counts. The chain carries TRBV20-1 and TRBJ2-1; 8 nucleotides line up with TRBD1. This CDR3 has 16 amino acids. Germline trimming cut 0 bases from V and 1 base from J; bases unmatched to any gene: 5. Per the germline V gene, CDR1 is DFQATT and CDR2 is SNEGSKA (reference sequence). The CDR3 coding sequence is TGCAGTGCTAGAGAGGGCAGGGGGCGGTCCTACAATGAGCAGTTCTTC. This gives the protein CSAREGRGRSYNEQFF.

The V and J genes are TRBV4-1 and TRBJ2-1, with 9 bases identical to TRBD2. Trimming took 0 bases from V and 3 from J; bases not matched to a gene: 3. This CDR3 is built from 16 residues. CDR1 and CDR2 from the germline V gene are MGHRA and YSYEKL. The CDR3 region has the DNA TGCGCCAGCAGCCAAGACGCTAGCGGGGTCTACAATGAGCAGTTCTTC. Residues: CASSQDASGVYNEQFF.

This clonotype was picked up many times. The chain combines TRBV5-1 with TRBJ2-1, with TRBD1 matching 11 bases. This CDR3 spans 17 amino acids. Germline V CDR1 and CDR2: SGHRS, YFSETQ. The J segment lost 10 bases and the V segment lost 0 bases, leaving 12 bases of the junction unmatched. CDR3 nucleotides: TGCGCCAGCAGCTTGGAGGTTATAGGACAGGGGGCTAGGGAGCAGTTCTTC. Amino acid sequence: CASSLEVIGQGAREQFF.

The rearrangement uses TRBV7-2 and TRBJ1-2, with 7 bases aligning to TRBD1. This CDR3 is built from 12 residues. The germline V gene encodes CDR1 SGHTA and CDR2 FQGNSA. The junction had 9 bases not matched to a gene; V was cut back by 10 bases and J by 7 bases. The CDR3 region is CATAGGARGYTF. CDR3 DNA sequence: TGTGCCACAGCAGGGGGGGCGCGTGGCTACACCTTC.

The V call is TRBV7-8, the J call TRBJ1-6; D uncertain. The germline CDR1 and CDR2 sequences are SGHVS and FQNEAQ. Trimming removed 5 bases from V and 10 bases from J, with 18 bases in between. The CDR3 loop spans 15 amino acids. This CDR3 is CASSRSLRVMSPLHF. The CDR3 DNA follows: TGTGCCAGCAGCCGATCATTGAGGGTGATGTCACCCCTCCACTTT.